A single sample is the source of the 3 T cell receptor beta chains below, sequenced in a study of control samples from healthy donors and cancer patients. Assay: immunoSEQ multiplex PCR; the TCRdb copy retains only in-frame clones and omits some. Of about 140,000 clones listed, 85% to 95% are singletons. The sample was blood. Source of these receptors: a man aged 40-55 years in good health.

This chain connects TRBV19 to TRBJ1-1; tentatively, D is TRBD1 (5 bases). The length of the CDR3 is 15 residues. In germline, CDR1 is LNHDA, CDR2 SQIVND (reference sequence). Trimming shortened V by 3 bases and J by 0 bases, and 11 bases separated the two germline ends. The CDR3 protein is CASSIRAELNTEAFF. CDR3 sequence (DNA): TGTGCCAGTAGTATCAGGGCAGAGCTGAACACTGAAGCTTTCTTT.

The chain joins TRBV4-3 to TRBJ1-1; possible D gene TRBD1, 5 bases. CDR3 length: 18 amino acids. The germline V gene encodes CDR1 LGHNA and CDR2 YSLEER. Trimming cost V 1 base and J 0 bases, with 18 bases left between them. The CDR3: CASSQVAGGAIMNTEAFF. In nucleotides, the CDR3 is TGCGCCAGCAGCCAAGTGGCGGGTGGGGCGATCATGAACACTGAAGCTTTCTTT.

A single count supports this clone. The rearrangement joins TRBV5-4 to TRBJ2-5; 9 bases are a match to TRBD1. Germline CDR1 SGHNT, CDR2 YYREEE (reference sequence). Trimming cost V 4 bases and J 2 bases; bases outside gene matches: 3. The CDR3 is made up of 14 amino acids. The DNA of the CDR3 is TGTGCCAGCAGCGTAGGACAGGGGCAAGAGACCCAGTACTTC. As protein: CASSVGQGQETQYF.